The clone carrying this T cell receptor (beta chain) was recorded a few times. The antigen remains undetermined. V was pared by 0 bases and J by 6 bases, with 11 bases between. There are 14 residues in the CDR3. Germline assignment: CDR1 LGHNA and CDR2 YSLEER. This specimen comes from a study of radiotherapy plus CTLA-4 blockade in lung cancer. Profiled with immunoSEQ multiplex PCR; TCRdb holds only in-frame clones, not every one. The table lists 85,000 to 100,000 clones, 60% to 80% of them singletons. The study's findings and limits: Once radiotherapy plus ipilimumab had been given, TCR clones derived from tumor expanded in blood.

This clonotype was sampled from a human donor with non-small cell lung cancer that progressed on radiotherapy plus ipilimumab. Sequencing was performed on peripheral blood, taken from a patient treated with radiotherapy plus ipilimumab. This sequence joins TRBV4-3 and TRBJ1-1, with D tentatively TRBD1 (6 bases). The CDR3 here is CASSQDQGRAEAFF. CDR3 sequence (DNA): TGCGCCAGCAGCCAAGATCAGGGGCGGGCTGAAGCTTTCTTT.